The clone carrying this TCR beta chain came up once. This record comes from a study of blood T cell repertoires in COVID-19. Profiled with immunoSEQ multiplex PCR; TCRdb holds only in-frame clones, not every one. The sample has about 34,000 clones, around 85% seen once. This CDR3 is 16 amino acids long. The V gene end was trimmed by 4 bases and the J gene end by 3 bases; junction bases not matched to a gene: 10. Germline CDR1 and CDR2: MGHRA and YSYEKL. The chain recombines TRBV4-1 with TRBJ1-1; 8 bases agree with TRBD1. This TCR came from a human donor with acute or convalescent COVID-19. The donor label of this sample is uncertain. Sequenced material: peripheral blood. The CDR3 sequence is CASSRGQGPTDTEAFF. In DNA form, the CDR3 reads TGCGCCAGCAGCCGCGGACAGGGACCAACGGACACTGAAGCTTTCTTT.